This is a list of T cell receptor beta chains from one sample in a study of T cells in Graves' hyperthyroidism and ophthalmopathy. One entry per CDR3 protein, called by TCRdb with MiXCR from the multiplex PCR reads. Seen here are about 420,000 distinct CDR3 sequences, 15% to 18% observed once, and the top ten hold roughly 8%. The sample was blood. The receptors originated from a woman in her late teens or twenties with Graves' hyperthyroidism. The CDR3 runs from the conserved cysteine through the conserved F or W. Each record gives: CDR3 DNA, CDR3 protein, D gene, V gene, J gene, clone size. The D gene is left open where the match is weak. The size of a clone is reported for some rows only, either as once, few or many, or as a class for expanded clones.

TGTGCCAGCGGATGGGCCTTCACTTCACCCCTCCACTTT	CASGWAFTSPLHF	-	TRBV27	TRBJ1-6	many
TGTGCCAGCAGCCAAGGACTAGCGGGAGGGATGGGCTACAATGAGCAGTTCTTC	CASSQGLAGGMGYNEQFF	TRBD2	TRBV11-2	TRBJ2-1	many
TGTGCCAGCAGTTTCTTTTTGAGGAATGAGCAGTTCTTC	CASSFFLRNEQFF	-	TRBV27	TRBJ2-1	many
TGTGCCAGCAGCGCCTCCGGGACTAGCGGGTGGAAAGAGGATACGCAGTATTTT	CASSASGTSGWKEDTQYF	TRBD2	TRBV9	TRBJ2-3	few
TGTGCCAGCAGTTACTCATCTGAAAAACTGTTTTTT	CASSYSSEKLFF	-	TRBV6-2/TRBV6-3	TRBJ1-4	many
TGTGCCAGCAGTATTACAGGAACCTACGAGCAGTGCTTC	CASSITGTYEQCF	-	TRBV27	TRBJ2-7	once
TGCGCCAGCAGCAGGATTCAGGTAGCTTCCCCCTACGAGCAGTACTTC	CASSRIQVASPYEQYF	-	TRBV5-1	TRBJ2-7	many
TGTGCCAGCAGTGGGACAGGCTACGAGCAGTACTTC	CASSGTGYEQYF	TRBD1	TRBV6-2/TRBV6-3	TRBJ2-7	many
TGTGCCAGCAGTTCCCTCACTAGAAGCTCCTACGAGCAGTACTTC	CASSSLTRSSYEQYF	-	TRBV12-3/TRBV12-4	TRBJ2-7	many
TGTGCCAGCAGTACCCAGGGGGCTTTGAATTCACCCCTCCACTTT	CASSTQGALNSPLHF	TRBD1	TRBV2	TRBJ1-6	many
TGCAGTGCTAGGGGGACTAGCGGGAGGGGGGTTCTGTCAGATACGCAGTATTTT	CSARGTSGRGVLSDTQYF	TRBD2	TRBV20-1	TRBJ2-3	many
TGTGCCAGCTCACCCCGGACAGGGGTCGGCAATCAGCCCCAGCATTTT	CASSPRTGVGNQPQHF	TRBD1	TRBV18	TRBJ1-5	many
TGTGCCAGCAGCTTATGGGACAGTAAAGCTTTCTTT	CASSLWDSKAFF	TRBD1	TRBV11-2	TRBJ1-1	-
TGCAGTGCTAGGGATGAGCGGGAGGGTTTCTACGAGCAGTACTTC	CSARDEREGFYEQYF	TRBD2	TRBV20-1	TRBJ2-7	few
TGTGCCAGCAGTCCGACGGACAGGGAGGGCGAGCAGTACTTC	CASSPTDREGEQYF	-	TRBV28	TRBJ2-7	many
TGTGCCAGCAGTCCAGGGCGCTATAATTCACCCCTCCACTTT	CASSPGRYNSPLHF	-	TRBV6-1	TRBJ1-6	many
TGTGCCACCAGATGGGGGCTCAAATCGGACCAGCCCCAGCATTTT	CATRWGLKSDQPQHF	-	TRBV15	TRBJ1-5	many
TGTGCCAGCGATCGGGATAGCTATGGCTACACCTTC	CASDRDSYGYTF	-	TRBV2	TRBJ1-2	few
TGTGCCAGCAGTTCGGTGGGCCTCGTGGGCGAGCAGTACTTC	CASSSVGLVGEQYF	-	TRBV12-3/TRBV12-4	TRBJ2-7	many
TGTGCCAGCAGTTCGGGACAGGGAGGCAATCAGCCCCAGCATTTT	CASSSGQGGNQPQHF	TRBD1	TRBV27	TRBJ1-5	many
TGCGCCAGCAGCTGGCGCGGGAATGAGCAGTTCTTC	CASSWRGNEQFF	-	TRBV5-1	TRBJ2-1	many
TGCAGTGCTAGAGATTCCGGCGGCCAAGAGACCCAGTACTTC	CSARDSGGQETQYF	-	TRBV20-1	TRBJ2-5	few
TGCGCCAGCAGCTCCTCGGGACTAGCGGGAGGGCTCACCGGGGAGCTGTTTTTT	CASSSSGLAGGLTGELFF	TRBD2	TRBV5-1	TRBJ2-2	-
TGCAGTGCTAGATCGTCAGGGAGGGGGACCCAGTACTTC	CSARSSGRGTQYF	TRBD2	TRBV20-1	TRBJ2-5	many
TGTGCCAGCAGCCCCCTATGGCGAGAAATAGATACGCAGTATTTT	CASSPLWREIDTQYF	-	TRBV11-2	TRBJ2-3	many
TGTGCCAGCTCACCCTATGTAGCGGGAGGCGGGTCTGATACGCAGTATTTT	CASSPYVAGGGSDTQYF	TRBD2	TRBV9	TRBJ2-3	many
TGCGCCAGCAGCTTGGAGGCTGGAGCCTACGAGCAGTACTTC	CASSLEAGAYEQYF	-	TRBV5-1	TRBJ2-7	many
TGTGCCAGCAGCTTAGAGGGTATAGGCAACAATTCACCCCTCCACTTT	CASSLEGIGNNSPLHF	-	TRBV7-3	TRBJ1-6	-
TGCGCCAGCAGCAATGGACAGGACCAGGTTATCGGAAACACCATATATTTT	CASSNGQDQVIGNTIYF	TRBD1	TRBV5-1	TRBJ1-3	-
TGTGCCAGCAGCCCGTGGGGGAGGACAGATAACACCGGGGAGCTGTTTTTT	CASSPWGRTDNTGELFF	-	TRBV11-2	TRBJ2-2	-
TGTGCCAGCAGCGGGATTGGGGACAGGGAGGATCTACTGTTTTTT	CASSGIGDREDLLFF	TRBD1	TRBV5-6	TRBJ1-4	few
TGTGCCAGCAGCTTGGCTGTGGGGGTAAACATTCAGTACTTC	CASSLAVGVNIQYF	-	TRBV5-8	TRBJ2-4	many
TGTGCCAGCAGCCAAGCCCCCCCGAACACCGGGGAGCTGTTTTTT	CASSQAPPNTGELFF	-	TRBV3-1	TRBJ2-2	-
TGTGCCAGCAGTTCCGGGGTTTTGGGATACGAGCAGTACTTC	CASSSGVLGYEQYF	-	TRBV27	TRBJ2-7	-
TGTGCCACCAGTGATGGGGGCGGAACAGATACGCAGTATTTT	CATSDGGGTDTQYF	-	TRBV24-1	TRBJ2-3	-
TGTGCCAGCAGTTACGGAGGGTCAACTTTCTATGGCTACACCTTC	CASSYGGSTFYGYTF	-	TRBV6-6	TRBJ1-2	many
TGTGCTAGTGCCCGGGGGGCAGAATACGAGCAGTACTTC	CASARGAEYEQYF	-	TRBV12-5	TRBJ2-7	many
TGTGCCAGCAGCAAGGGACAGGGCAGCTATGGCTACACCTTC	CASSKGQGSYGYTF	TRBD1	TRBV6-1	TRBJ1-2	many
TGTGCCAGCAGCTTGATTAATAGTAGAAATGAGCAGTTCTTC	CASSLINSRNEQFF	-	TRBV5-6	TRBJ2-1	many
TGTGCCAGCAGTTTTGGGGGGGGTCAATCCTACGAGCAGTACTTC	CASSFGGGQSYEQYF	TRBD2	TRBV12-3/TRBV12-4	TRBJ2-7	many
TGTGCCAGCAGTCCATCCCAGGGTACTCTGAACACCGGGGAGCTGTTTTTT	CASSPSQGTLNTGELFF	-	TRBV2	TRBJ2-2	many